Listed here are 20 T cell receptor beta chains from one sample, sequenced in a study of cytomegalovirus exposure and HLA in healthy donors. Amplification used 60 Vbeta primers and 13 Jbeta primers. Only in-frame clones appear in the TCRdb table, and some are missing; sequencing was by immunoSEQ multiplex PCR. The table has approximately 190,000 clones, about 85% seen once. Sequenced material: PBMCs. These receptors all stem from a boy younger than 10 in good health and CMV-seronegative.

V is TRBV5-1 and J is TRBJ2-1; TRBD1 agrees at 12 bases. The CDR3 has 16 amino acids. Germline loops: CDR1 SGHRS, CDR2 YFSETQ. Unmatched junction bases numbered 9, after V lost 2 bases and J lost 9 bases. The CDR3 region has the DNA TGCGCCAGCAGCTTAGCCCGGGACAGGGGGCGGGGTGAGCAGTTCTTC. Translation: CASSLARDRGRGEQFF.

V and J are TRBV10-3 and TRBJ2-3, with a weak D call TRBD1 (6 bases). This CDR3 contains 16 residues. Germline values: CDR1 ENHRY, CDR2 SYGVKD. With 0 bases removed from V and 2 bases from J, the gap between germline ends came to 12 bases. The CDR3 reads CAISESLGQSTDTQYF. The CDR3 DNA reads TGTGCCATCAGTGAGTCCCTGGGACAATCCACAGATACGCAGTATTTT.

The chain is built from TRBV2 and TRBJ2-5; 7 bases are a match to TRBD1. V shed 9 bases and J 1 base; nucleotides not matched to a gene: 5. This CDR3 spans 13 amino acids. CDR1 is SNHLY, CDR2 FYNNEI, per germline. This chain's CDR3 is CASEGTAQETQYF. The CDR3, as DNA: TGTGCCAGTGAAGGGACAGCCCAAGAGACCCAGTACTTC.

This sequence joins TRBV7-2 and TRBJ2-2, with TRBD1 matching 8 bases. This CDR3 contains 14 residues. With 2 bases clipped from V and 7 bases from J, the junction kept 3 bases outside the gene matches. Germline values: CDR1 SGHTA, CDR2 FQGNSA. The CDR3 DNA reads as TGTGCCAGCAGCTTAACAGGGGGAGGCGGGGAGCTGTTTTTT. Protein product: CASSLTGGGGELFF.

This CDR3 is CASSFTGLAGGPRTDTQYF. The CDR3, as DNA: TGTGCCAGCAGCTTCACGGGGCTAGCGGGGGGGCCGCGCACAGATACGCAGTATTTT. The V and J genes are TRBV27 and TRBJ2-3; 12 bases agree with TRBD2. The CDR3 covers 19 residues. The ends lost 6 bases at V and 1 base at J; junction bases unmatched: 14. In germline, CDR1 is MNHEY, CDR2 SMNVEV (reference sequence).

The rearrangement joins TRBV5-1 to TRBJ2-7, with 7 bases lining up with TRBD2. J gave up 0 bases and V 0 bases, and 0 bases lay outside the gene matches. The length of the CDR3 is 14 residues. Germline CDR1 and CDR2: SGHRS and YFSETQ. The CDR3 DNA follows: TGCGCCAGCAGCTTGGCGGGGGGCTCCTACGAGCAGTACTTC. Protein product: CASSLAGGSYEQYF.

Remarks on this clone: Mismatch with germline at one junction end may stem from a read error. J is TRBJ1-1 and V is TRBV29-1, with TRBD1 matching over 7 bases. Germline loops: CDR1 SQVTM, CDR2 ANQGSEA. This CDR3 has 15 residues. This CDR3 reads CSVGEGGRLNTEASF. For the CDR3, the DNA is TGCAGCGTGGGGGAAGGGGGCAGGCTGAACACTGAAGCTTCCTTT. Full variable domain (missing parts from reference TRBV29-1 and TRBJ1-1): SAVISQKPSRDICQRGTSLTIQCQVDSQVTMMFWYRQQPGQSLTLIATANQGSEATYESGFVIDKFPISRPNLTFSTLTVSNMSPEDSSIYLCSVGEGGRLNTEASFGQGTRLTVV.

The chain recombines TRBV12-2 with TRBJ1-5; TRBD1 was called by the table and not checked on the DNA. TRBV12-2 is a pseudogene locus. CDR3 length equals 16 residues. The CDR3 region has the DNA TGTGCAAGTCGCTTAGGACAGGCTTATAGCAATCAGCCCCAGCATTTT. Its translation is CASRLGQAYSNQPQHF.

The chain carries TRBV19 and TRBJ2-7; 7 bases align to TRBD1. V lost 5 bases, J lost 1 base, and 8 bases stayed unmatched. There are 15 residues in the CDR3. Per the germline V gene, CDR1 is LNHDA and CDR2 is SQIVND (reference sequence). CDR3 nucleotide sequence: TGTGCCAGTAGTCCGCTGGGACAGCCTTCCTACGAGCAGTACTTC. It translates to CASSPLGQPSYEQYF.

The rearrangement links TRBV5-4 to TRBJ2-5; perhaps TRBD2 as D (6 bases). CDR1 is SGHNT, CDR2 YYREEE, per germline (reference sequence). This CDR3 contains 17 residues. V dropped 3 bases and J dropped 0 bases, with 18 bases sitting between them. The CDR3 coding sequence is TGTGCCAGCAGCTCCACCGAGGAGGGCCCGTACCAAGAGACCCAGTACTTC. It specifies CASSSTEEGPYQETQYF.

V and J are TRBV29-1 and TRBJ2-7; 10 bases are a match to TRBD2. The CDR3 is 17 amino acids. Germline CDR1 and CDR2: SQVTM and ANQGSEA. J was trimmed by 3 bases and V by 4 bases; bases with no gene match: 15. The CDR3: CSVVLASGGEGVYEQYF. In nucleotides, the CDR3 is TGCAGCGTTGTTTTGGCTAGCGGGGGCGAGGGGGTCTACGAGCAGTACTTC.

The rearrangement uses TRBV7-6 and TRBJ2-2; the D gene is possibly TRBD2 (5 bases). CDR1 and CDR2 from the germline V gene are SGHVS and FNYEAQ. CDR3 length equals 14 residues. Trimming left V 5 bases short and J 2 bases short, with 9 bases between. In DNA, the CDR3 is TGTGCCAGCAGCCCGGGAACAAACACCGGGGAGCTGTTTTTT. It encodes CASSPGTNTGELFF.

The rearrangement joins TRBV5-1 to TRBJ1-2, with 8 bases lining up with TRBD1. Germline CDR1 is SGHRS and CDR2 is YFSETQ. V was clipped by 2 bases and J by 4 bases; unmatched bases: 7. This CDR3 has 15 residues. CDR3 nucleotides: TGCGCCAGCAGCTTTCAGGGGGCGGCGGGCTATGGCTACACCTTC. Protein: CASSFQGAAGYGYTF.

This clone came up once. The V gene is TRBV5-5, the J gene TRBJ1-6; weak D call: TRBD1 (5 bases). There are 11 residues in the CDR3. V was cut by 0 bases and J by 16 bases, with 8 bases left in between. Germline CDR1 SGHKS, CDR2 YYEKEE (reference sequence). This chain's CDR3 is CASSLGGLLHF. The DNA for the CDR3 is TGTGCCAGCAGCTTGGGGGGACTGCTCCACTTT. Full variable domain (rest looked up from reference TRBV5-5 and TRBJ1-6): DAGVTQSPTHLIKTRGQQVTLRCSPISGHKSVSWYQQVLGQGPQFIFQYYEKEERGRGNFPDRFSARQFPNYSSELNVNALLLGDSALYLCASSLGGLLHFGNGTRLTVT.

The chain recombines TRBV19 with TRBJ2-7, with TRBD1 matching 8 bases. The CDR3 loop spans 16 amino acids. CDR1 is LNHDA, CDR2 SQIVND, per germline (reference sequence). After removal of 5 bases from V and 0 bases from J, the junction contained 9 bases not matched to a gene. The CDR3 DNA follows: TGTGCCAGTAGTGCTTCCCGGGACAGGTTCTCCTACGAGCAGTACTTC. Encoded protein: CASSASRDRFSYEQYF.

The chain uses TRBV5-1 and TRBJ1-1, with 11 bases matching TRBD1. Germline CDR1 SGHRS, CDR2 YFSETQ. With 4 bases clipped from V and 1 base from J, the junction kept 6 bases outside the gene matches. CDR3 length equals 16 residues. The CDR3 is CASSRGTGGGNTEAFF. DNA for the CDR3: TGCGCCAGCAGCCGTGGGACAGGGGGAGGGAACACTGAAGCTTTCTTT. The full variable domain, its missing parts supplied by reference TRBV5-1 and TRBJ1-1, is KAGVTQTPRYLIKTRGQQVTLSCSPISGHRSVSWYQQTPGQGLQFLFEYFSETQRNKGNFPGRFSGRQFSNSRSEMNVSTLELGDSALYLCASSRGTGGGNTEAFFGQGTRLTVV.

This clone was counted a few times. The J gene is TRBJ1-3, the V gene TRBV15; TRBD1 matches 8 bases. Germline CDR1 is LNHNV and CDR2 is YYDKDF (reference sequence). The CDR3 loop spans 16 amino acids. With V trimmed by 0 bases and J by 1 base, 2 bases remained unmatched. CDR3: CATSREQGASGNTIYF. In DNA form, the CDR3 reads TGTGCCACCAGCAGAGAGCAGGGGGCATCTGGAAACACCATATATTTT. The full variable domain, rest sourced from reference TRBV15 and TRBJ1-3, is DAMVIQNPRYQVTQFGKPVTLSCSQTLNHNVMYWYQQKSSQAPKLLFHYYDKDFNNEADTPDNFQSRRPNTSFCFLDIRSPGLGDTAMYLCATSREQGASGNTIYFGEGSWLTVV.

The chain joins TRBV5-8 to TRBJ2-1; TRBD2 aligns across 9 bases. Trimming removed 4 bases from V and 4 bases from J; junction bases left unmatched: 12. Per the germline V gene, CDR1 is SGHTS and CDR2 is YDEGEE. CDR3 length: 17 residues. The CDR3 sequence: CASSQRGLAGPYNEQFF. CDR3 coding DNA: TGTGCCAGCAGCCAACGGGGGCTAGCGGGGCCATACAATGAGCAGTTCTTC.

The V and J genes are TRBV5-1 and TRBJ1-2; TRBD1 agrees at 10 bases. This CDR3 has 16 residues. Germline V gene data show CDR1 as SGHRS and CDR2 as YFSETQ. Trimming at V came to 0 bases and at J to 3 bases, leaving 5 bases not matched to a gene. The CDR3 nucleotides read TGCGCCAGCAGCTTGGAGGGGACAGGGGACGACTATGGCTACACCTTC. It encodes CASSLEGTGDDYGYTF.

The J gene is TRBJ1-1, the V gene TRBV28; tentative D call: TRBD1 (6 bases). CDR1 is MDHEN, CDR2 SYDVKM, per germline. V was shortened by 5 bases and J by 8 bases, with 12 bases between the two germline ends. The CDR3 sequence is 12 residues long. The CDR3 spells CASSRTGLEAFF. Here the CDR3 DNA reads TGTGCCAGCAGTCGCACAGGGCTAGAAGCTTTCTTT. The full variable domain, its missing parts supplied by reference TRBV28 and TRBJ1-1, is DVKVTQSSRYLVKRTGEKVFLECVQDMDHENMFWYRQDPGLGLRLIYFSYDVKMKEKGDIPEGYSVSREKKERFSLILESASTNQTSMYLCASSRTGLEAFFGQGTRLTVV.